This T cell receptor beta chain derives from a study of cytomegalovirus exposure and HLA in healthy donors. CDR1 is SGHAT, CDR2 FQNNGV, per germline. With 1 base removed from V and 0 bases from J, the gap between germline ends came to 10 bases. The CDR3 is made up of 15 amino acids. Concerning this clone itself: Its cognate antigen is unknown.

A multiplex PCR was run with 60 Vbeta primers and 13 Jbeta primers. Here immunoSEQ multiplex PCR was the method, and the copy in TCRdb shows in-frame clones only, minus some. In the table there are about 160,000 clones, 82% of which are singletons. Findings of the study overall: Across HLA loci, a later analysis found differing TCR association rates, with DRB1 most and HLA-C fewest. In an earlier analysis, productive rearrangement rates for most beta V segments clustered near 87% or 30%. TCR sequences were mostly rare, though some public TCRs occurred in many donors.

This chain uses TRBV11-2 with TRBJ2-7; D unresolved. The sequenced material came from PBMCs. The TCR sequence derives from a girl aged 2-10 years in good health and CMV-seropositive. Here the CDR3 reads CASSLGSGFSYEQYF. CDR3 in DNA: TGTGCCAGCAGCTTAGGTTCCGGGTTCTCCTACGAGCAGTACTTC.